This T cell receptor (beta chain) comes out of a study of blood T cell repertoires in COVID-19. As for the study in general: From the United States, Italy and Spain came samples of acute and convalescent COVID-19. The analysed material was cDNA or gDNA that came from T cells, B-cell-depleted T cells, or PBMCs.

Original analysis: Reference gene primer amplification gave estimated nucleated cell counts. Here immunoSEQ multiplex PCR was the method, and the copy in TCRdb shows in-frame clones only, minus some. V and J calls plus clone size are reproduced from that table; the DNA served to infer D and trimming. The data hold 70,000 to 95,000 clones, with around 81% observed a single time. The CDR3 is made up of 16 amino acids. The germline V gene encodes CDR1 LNHDA and CDR2 SQIVND (reference sequence). The ends were cut back, 4 bases at V and 0 bases at J, with 13 bases in the middle. The TCR was taken from a man older than 75 with active or convalescent COVID-19. The chain links TRBV19 to TRBJ1-5, with D perhaps matching TRBD1 (5 bases). The sequenced material came from peripheral blood. The CDR3 spells CASSNRDWYSNQPQHF. The CDR3 nucleotides are TGTGCCAGTAGTAACCGGGACTGGTATAGCAATCAGCCCCAGCATTTT. Full variable domain (remainder filled in from reference TRBV19 and TRBJ1-5): DGGITQSPKYLFRKEGQNVTLSCEQNLNHDAMYWYRQDPGQGLRLIYYSQIVNDFQKGDIAEGYSVSREKKESFPLTVTSAQKNPTAFYLCASSNRDWYSNQPQHFGDGTRLSIL.